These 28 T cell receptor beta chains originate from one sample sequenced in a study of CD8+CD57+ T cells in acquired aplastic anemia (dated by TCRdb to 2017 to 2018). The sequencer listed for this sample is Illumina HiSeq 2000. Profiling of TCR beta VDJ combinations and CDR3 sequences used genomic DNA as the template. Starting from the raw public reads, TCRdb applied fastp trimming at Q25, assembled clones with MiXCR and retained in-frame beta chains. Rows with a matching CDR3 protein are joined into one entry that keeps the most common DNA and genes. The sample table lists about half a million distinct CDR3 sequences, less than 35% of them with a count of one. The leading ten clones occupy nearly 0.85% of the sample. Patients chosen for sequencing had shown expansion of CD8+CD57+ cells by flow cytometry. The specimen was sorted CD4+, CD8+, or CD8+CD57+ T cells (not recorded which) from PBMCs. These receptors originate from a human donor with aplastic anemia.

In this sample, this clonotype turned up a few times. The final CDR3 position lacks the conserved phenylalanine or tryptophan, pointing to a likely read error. The DNA of the CDR3 is TGTGCCAGCAGTGACAGGGTCGGCTATGGCTACACCCTC. Its protein is CASSDRVGYGYTL. The genes are TRBV2 and TRBJ1-2, with D tentatively TRBD1 (5 bases). This CDR3 comprises 13 residues. Trimming took 3 bases from V and 4 from J, leaving 9 bases between them. CDR1 and CDR2 (germline): SNHLY, FYNNEI.

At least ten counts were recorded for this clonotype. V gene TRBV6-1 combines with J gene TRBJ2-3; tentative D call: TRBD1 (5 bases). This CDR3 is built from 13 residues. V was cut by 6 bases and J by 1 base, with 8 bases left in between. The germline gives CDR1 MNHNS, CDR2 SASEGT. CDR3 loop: CASREQGTDTQYF. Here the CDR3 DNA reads TGTGCCAGCAGAGAACAGGGCACAGATACGCAGTATTTT.

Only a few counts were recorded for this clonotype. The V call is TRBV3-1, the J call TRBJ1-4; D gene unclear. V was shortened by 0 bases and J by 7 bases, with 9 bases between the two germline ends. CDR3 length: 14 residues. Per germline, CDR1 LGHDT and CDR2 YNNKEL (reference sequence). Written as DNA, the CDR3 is TGTGCCAGCAGCCAAGATCTGGGAGGTGAAAAACTGTTTTTT. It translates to CASSQDLGGEKLFF.

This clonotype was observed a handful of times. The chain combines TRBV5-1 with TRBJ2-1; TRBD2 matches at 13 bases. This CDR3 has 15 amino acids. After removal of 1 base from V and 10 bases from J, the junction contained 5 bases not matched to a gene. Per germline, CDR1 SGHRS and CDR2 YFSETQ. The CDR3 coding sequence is TGCGCCAGCAGCTTGACACTAGCGGGAGGGCCCGAGCAGTTCTTC. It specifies CASSLTLAGGPEQFF.

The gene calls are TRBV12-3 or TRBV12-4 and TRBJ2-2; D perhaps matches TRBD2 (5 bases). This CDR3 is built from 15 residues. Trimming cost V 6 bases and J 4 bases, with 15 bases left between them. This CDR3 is CASSASGGGTGELFF. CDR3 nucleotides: TGTGCCAGCAGCGCGTCTGGTGGAGGCACCGGGGAGCTGTTTTTT.

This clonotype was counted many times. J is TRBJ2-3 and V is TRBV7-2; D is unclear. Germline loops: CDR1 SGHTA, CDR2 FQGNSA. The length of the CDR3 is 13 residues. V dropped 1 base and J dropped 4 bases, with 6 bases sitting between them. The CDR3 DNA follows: TGTGCCAGCAGCTTAGTTTTTTCAGATACGCAGTATTTT. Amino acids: CASSLVFSDTQYF.

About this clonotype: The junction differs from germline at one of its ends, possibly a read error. This CDR3 is CASSSDLAGPYEQYF. CDR3 DNA: TGTGCCAGCAGTTCCGACCTAGCGGGGCCATACGAGCAGTACTTC. This chain connects TRBV10-1 to TRBJ2-7; 9 bases are a match to TRBD2. The CDR3 extends over 15 amino acids. Germline assignment: CDR1 WNHNN and CDR2 SYGVQD (reference sequence).

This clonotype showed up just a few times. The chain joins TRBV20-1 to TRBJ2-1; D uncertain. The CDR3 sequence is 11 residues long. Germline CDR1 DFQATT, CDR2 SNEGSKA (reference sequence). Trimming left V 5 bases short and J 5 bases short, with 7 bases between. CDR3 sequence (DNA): TGCAGTGCTTCGGACCACAATGAGCAGTTCTTC. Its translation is CSASDHNEQFF.

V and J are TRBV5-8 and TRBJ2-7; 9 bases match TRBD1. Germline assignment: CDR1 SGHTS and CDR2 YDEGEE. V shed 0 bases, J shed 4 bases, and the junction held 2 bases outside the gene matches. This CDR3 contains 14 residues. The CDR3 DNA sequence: TGTGCCAGCAGCTTGGCGGGGACAGGGTACGAGCAGTACTTC. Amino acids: CASSLAGTGYEQYF.

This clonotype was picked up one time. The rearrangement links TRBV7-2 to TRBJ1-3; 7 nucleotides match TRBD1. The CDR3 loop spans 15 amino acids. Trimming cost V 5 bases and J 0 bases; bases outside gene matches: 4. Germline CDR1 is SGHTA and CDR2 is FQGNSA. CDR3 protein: CASSRGTVSGNTIYF. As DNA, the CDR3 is TGTGCCAGCAGCCGGGGGACAGTCTCTGGAAACACCATATATTTT.

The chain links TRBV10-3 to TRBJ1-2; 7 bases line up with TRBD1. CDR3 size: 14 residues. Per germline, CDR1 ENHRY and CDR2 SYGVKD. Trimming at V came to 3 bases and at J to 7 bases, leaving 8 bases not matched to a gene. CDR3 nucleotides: TGTGCCATCAGTGAAGGAGGGACAGTTTCTGGCTACACCTTC. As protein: CAISEGGTVSGYTF.

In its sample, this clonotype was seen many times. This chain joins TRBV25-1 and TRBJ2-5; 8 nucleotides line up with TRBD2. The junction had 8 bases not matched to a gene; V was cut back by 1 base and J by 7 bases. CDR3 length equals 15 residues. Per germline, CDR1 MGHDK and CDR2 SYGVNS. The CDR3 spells CASSESGSGVRTQYF. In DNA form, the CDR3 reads TGTGCCAGCAGTGAATCGGGTAGCGGGGTAAGGACCCAGTACTTC.

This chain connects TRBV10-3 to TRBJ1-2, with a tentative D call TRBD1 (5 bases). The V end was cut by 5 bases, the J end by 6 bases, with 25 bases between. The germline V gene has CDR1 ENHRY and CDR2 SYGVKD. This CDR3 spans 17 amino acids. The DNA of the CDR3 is TGTGCCATCAGTTCCGCCGGGACCGGGCTGATAGGTGATGGCTACACCTTC. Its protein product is CAISSAGTGLIGDGYTF.

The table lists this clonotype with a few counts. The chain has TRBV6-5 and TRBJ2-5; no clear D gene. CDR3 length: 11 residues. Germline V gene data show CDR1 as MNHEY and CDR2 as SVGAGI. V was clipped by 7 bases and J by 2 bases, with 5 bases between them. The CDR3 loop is CASTVQETQYF. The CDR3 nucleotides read TGTGCCAGCACCGTTCAAGAGACCCAGTACTTC.

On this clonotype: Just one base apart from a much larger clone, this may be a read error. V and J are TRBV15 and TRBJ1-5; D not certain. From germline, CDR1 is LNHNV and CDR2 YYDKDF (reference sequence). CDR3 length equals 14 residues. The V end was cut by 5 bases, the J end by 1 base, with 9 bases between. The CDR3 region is CATSFGLSNQPQHF. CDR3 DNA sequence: TGTGCCACCAGCTTTGGGCTCAGCAATCAGCCCCAGCATTTT.

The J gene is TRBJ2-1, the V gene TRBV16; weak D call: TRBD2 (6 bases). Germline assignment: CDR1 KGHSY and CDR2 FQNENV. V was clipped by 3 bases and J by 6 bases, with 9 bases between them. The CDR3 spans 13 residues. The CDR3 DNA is TGTGCCAGCAGCCATGCGGGATCCAATGAGCAGTTCTTC. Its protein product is CASSHAGSNEQFF.

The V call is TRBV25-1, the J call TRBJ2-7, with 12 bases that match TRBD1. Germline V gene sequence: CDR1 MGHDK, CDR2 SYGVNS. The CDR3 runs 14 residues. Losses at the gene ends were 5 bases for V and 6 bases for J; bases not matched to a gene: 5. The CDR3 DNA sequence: TGTGCCAGCAGTCAGGGACAGGGGGCTGTCGAGCAGTACTTC. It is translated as CASSQGQGAVEQYF.

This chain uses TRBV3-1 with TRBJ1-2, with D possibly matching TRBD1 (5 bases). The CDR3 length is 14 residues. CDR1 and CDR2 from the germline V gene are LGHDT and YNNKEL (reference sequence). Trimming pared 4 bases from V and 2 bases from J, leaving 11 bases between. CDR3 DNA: TGTGCCAGCAGCCCGGGACCGACGAACTATGGCTACACCTTC. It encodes CASSPGPTNYGYTF.

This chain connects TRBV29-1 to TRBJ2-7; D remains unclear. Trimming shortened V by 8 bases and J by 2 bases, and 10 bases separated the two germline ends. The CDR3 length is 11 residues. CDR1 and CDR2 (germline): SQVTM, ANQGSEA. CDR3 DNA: TGCAGCAGTGGGATCCCCTACGAGCAGTACTTC. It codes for CSSGIPYEQYF.

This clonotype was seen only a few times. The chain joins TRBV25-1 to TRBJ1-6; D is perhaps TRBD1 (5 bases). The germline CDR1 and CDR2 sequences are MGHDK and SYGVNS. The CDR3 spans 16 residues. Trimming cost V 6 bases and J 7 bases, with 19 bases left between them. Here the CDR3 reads CASSPWSGIDNSPLHF. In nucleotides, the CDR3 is TGTGCCAGCAGCCCGTGGTCAGGGATCGACAATTCACCCCTCCACTTT.

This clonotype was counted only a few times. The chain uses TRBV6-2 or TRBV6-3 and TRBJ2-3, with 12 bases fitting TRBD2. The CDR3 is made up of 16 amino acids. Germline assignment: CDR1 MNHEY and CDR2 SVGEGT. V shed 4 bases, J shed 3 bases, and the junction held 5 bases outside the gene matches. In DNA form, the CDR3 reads TGTGCCAGCAGTTCAAAAGGGACTAGCGGGACAGATACGCAGTATTTT. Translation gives CASSSKGTSGTDTQYF.

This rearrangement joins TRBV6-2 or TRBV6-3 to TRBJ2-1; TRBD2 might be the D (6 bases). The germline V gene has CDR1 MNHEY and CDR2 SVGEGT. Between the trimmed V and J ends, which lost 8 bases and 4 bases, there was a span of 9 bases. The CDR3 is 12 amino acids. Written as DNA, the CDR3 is TGTGCCAGCGGCGGGAATTACAATGAGCAGTTCTTC. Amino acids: CASGGNYNEQFF.

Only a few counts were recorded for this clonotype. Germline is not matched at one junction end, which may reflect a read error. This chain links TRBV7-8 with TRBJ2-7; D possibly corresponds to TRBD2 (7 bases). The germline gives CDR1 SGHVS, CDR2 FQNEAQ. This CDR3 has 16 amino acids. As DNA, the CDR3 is TGCGCCAGCAGCTTGGTTGGGGGGGCACCCTCCGTCGAGCAGTACTTC. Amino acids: CASSLVGGAPSVEQYF. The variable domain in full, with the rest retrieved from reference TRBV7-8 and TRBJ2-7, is GAGVSQSPRYKVAKRGQDVALRCDPISGHVSLFWYQQALGQGPEFLTYFQNEAQLDKSGLPSDRFFAERPEGSVSTLKIQRTQQEDSAVYLCASSLVGGAPSVEQYFGPGTRLTVT.

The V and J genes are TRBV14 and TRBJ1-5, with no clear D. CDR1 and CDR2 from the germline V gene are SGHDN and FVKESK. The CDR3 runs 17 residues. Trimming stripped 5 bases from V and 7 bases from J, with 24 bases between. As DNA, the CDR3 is TGTGCCAGCAGCGAACCCTCCCGATCTGGGCAAGACCAGCCCCAGCATTTT. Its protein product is CASSEPSRSGQDQPQHF. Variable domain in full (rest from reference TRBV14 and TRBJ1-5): EAGVTQFPSHSVIEKGQTVTLRCDPISGHDNLYWYRRVMGKEIKFLLHFVKESKQDESGMPNNRFLAERTGGTYSTLKVQPAELEDSGVYFCASSEPSRSGQDQPQHFGDGTRLSIL.

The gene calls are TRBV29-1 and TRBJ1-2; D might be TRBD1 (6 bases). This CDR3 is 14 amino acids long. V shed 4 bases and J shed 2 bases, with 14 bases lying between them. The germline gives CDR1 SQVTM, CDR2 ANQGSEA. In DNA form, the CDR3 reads TGCAGCGTTGTTTTGGTTGGACAGAACTATGGCTACACCTTC. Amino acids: CSVVLVGQNYGYTF.

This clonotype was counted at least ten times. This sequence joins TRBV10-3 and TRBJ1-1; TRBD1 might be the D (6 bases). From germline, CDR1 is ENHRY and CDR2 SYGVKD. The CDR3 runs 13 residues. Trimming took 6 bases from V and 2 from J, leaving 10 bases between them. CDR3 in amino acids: CAISSDRNTEAFF. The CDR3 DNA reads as TGTGCCATCAGCTCGGACAGAAACACTGAAGCTTTCTTT.

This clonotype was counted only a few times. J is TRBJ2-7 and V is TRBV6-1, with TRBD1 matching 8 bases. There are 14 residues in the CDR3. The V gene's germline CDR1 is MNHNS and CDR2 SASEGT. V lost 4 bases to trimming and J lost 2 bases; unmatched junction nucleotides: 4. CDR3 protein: CASSVGQVTYEQYF. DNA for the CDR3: TGTGCCAGCAGTGTGGGACAGGTTACCTACGAGCAGTACTTC.

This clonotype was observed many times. The CDR3 loop reads CAISERGYEQYF. In DNA, the CDR3 is TGTGCCATCAGTGAGAGGGGCTACGAGCAGTACTTC. The rearrangement uses TRBV10-3 and TRBJ2-7, with a possible D match to TRBD1 (5 bases). V lost 2 bases and J 3 bases, leaving 5 bases between the germline ends. Germline lookup yields CDR1 ENHRY and CDR2 SYGVKD. CDR3 size: 12 residues.